This is a list of T cell receptor beta chains from one sample in a study of beta chain features in type 1 diabetes. Sequenced by immunoSEQ multiplex PCR; TCRdb stores in-frame clones only, minus some. The sample has 300,000 to 450,000 clones; around 12% are singletons. The material sequenced was naive CD4+ T cells from blood. The source is a man aged 18 to 30 in good health. Each CDR3 is given with its conserved first and last residue. Fields, in order: clone size, J gene, V gene, D gene, CDR3 DNA, CDR3 protein. A D gene is named only where the DNA matches it firmly. Rows may omit the clone size; those that give it use once, few, many or a size class.

clone_size: few
j_call: TRBJ2-3
v_call: TRBV29-1
d_call: TRBD2
cdr3_nt: TGCAGCTATGCGAGCGGGAGGGCCCCGATGGGCACAGATACGCAGTATTTT
cdr3_aa: CSYASGRAPMGTDTQYF

clone_size: few
j_call: TRBJ1-2
v_call: TRBV7-2
d_call: TRBD1
cdr3_nt: TGTGCCAGCAGCTTACAGGGGGACGGCTACACCTTC
cdr3_aa: CASSLQGDGYTF

clone_size: .
j_call: TRBJ2-1
v_call: TRBV2
d_call: .
cdr3_nt: TGTGCCAGCACTGGTGGGTTAGCGCAGTACAATGAGCAGTTCTTC
cdr3_aa: CASTGGLAQYNEQFF

clone_size: .
j_call: TRBJ2-1
v_call: TRBV7-2
d_call: TRBD2
cdr3_nt: TGTGCCAGCAGCTCCATTAGCGGTCGGGGGGATGAGCAGTTCTTC
cdr3_aa: CASSSISGRGDEQFF

clone_size: few
j_call: TRBJ1-1
v_call: TRBV19
d_call: .
cdr3_nt: TGTGCCAGTAGTTTATACATGAACACTGAAGCTTTCTTT
cdr3_aa: CASSLYMNTEAFF

clone_size: .
j_call: TRBJ1-2
v_call: TRBV28
d_call: TRBD1
cdr3_nt: TGTGCCAGCAGTTCGGGACAGGGGCACTATGGCTACACCTTC
cdr3_aa: CASSSGQGHYGYTF

clone_size: few
j_call: TRBJ2-4
v_call: TRBV4-3
d_call: TRBD2
cdr3_nt: TGCGCCAGCAGCCGAGGGGGACTAGCGGGAGGGGGGGCCAAAAACATTCAGTACTTC
cdr3_aa: CASSRGGLAGGGAKNIQYF

clone_size: .
j_call: TRBJ2-7
v_call: TRBV28
d_call: .
cdr3_nt: TGTGCCAGCAGTCCCCCGGTATCTACCTACGAGCAGTACTTC
cdr3_aa: CASSPPVSTYEQYF

clone_size: .
j_call: TRBJ2-6
v_call: TRBV7-9
d_call: .
cdr3_nt: TGTGCCAGCAGCTCGAGACGGGACACCTCTGGGGGGGCCAACGTCCTGACTTTC
cdr3_aa: CASSSRRDTSGGANVLTF

clone_size: .
j_call: TRBJ2-1
v_call: TRBV5-4
d_call: .
cdr3_nt: TGTGCCAGCAGTGGGGGGAGCTCCTACAATGAGCAGTTCTTC
cdr3_aa: CASSGGSSYNEQFF

clone_size: few
j_call: TRBJ1-2
v_call: TRBV11-1
d_call: .
cdr3_nt: TGTGCCAGCAGCTCCTCGCGGGTAGGACATGGCTACACCTTC
cdr3_aa: CASSSSRVGHGYTF

clone_size: .
j_call: TRBJ2-7
v_call: TRBV4-3
d_call: TRBD2
cdr3_nt: TGCGCCAGCAGCTCCTGGGGGCGGGAGGGCCGGTACGAGCAGTACTTC
cdr3_aa: CASSSWGREGRYEQYF

clone_size: .
j_call: TRBJ1-6
v_call: TRBV2
d_call: .
cdr3_nt: TGTGCCAGCAGTGGTGCCCGCGAGTCACCCCTCCACTTT
cdr3_aa: CASSGARESPLHF

clone_size: few
j_call: TRBJ2-1
v_call: TRBV15
d_call: TRBD2
cdr3_nt: TGTGCCACCAGCATCCGGACTAGCGGGATTAACCCAGGGAGGAATGAGCAGTTCTTC
cdr3_aa: CATSIRTSGINPGRNEQFF

clone_size: few
j_call: TRBJ2-3
v_call: TRBV5-4
d_call: TRBD2
cdr3_nt: TGTGCCAGCAAGGAGCCTAGCGGGAGTACAGATACGCAGTATTTT
cdr3_aa: CASKEPSGSTDTQYF

clone_size: few
j_call: TRBJ2-6
v_call: TRBV4-3
d_call: TRBD1
cdr3_nt: TGCGCCAGCAGCCAGATCCCCGGGACAGGGAGCTCTGGGGCCAACGTCCTGACTTTC
cdr3_aa: CASSQIPGTGSSGANVLTF

clone_size: many
j_call: TRBJ2-1
v_call: TRBV4-3
d_call: .
cdr3_nt: TGCGCCAGCAGCCAACCCCGAACGGCTTTGAGGGAGCAGTTCTTC
cdr3_aa: CASSQPRTALREQFF

clone_size: .
j_call: TRBJ2-5
v_call: TRBV30
d_call: .
cdr3_nt: TGTGCCTGGAGTGTACCTCGAAGCTCGAGTTACCAAGAGACCCAGTACTTC
cdr3_aa: CAWSVPRSSSYQETQYF

clone_size: few
j_call: TRBJ2-5
v_call: TRBV11-2
d_call: .
cdr3_nt: TGTGCCAGCAGCTTAAATGGTCCCACAGGCCGAGAGACCCAGTACTTC
cdr3_aa: CASSLNGPTGRETQYF

clone_size: few
j_call: TRBJ2-2
v_call: TRBV7-6
d_call: TRBD1
cdr3_nt: TGTGCCAGCAGCTCGGGACAGGGGGTCAATCGGGCCGGGGAGCTGTTTTTT
cdr3_aa: CASSSGQGVNRAGELFF